This T cell receptor (beta chain) is drawn from a study of cytomegalovirus exposure and HLA in healthy donors. Study-wide points: Several V segments, TRBV6-2 and TRBV6-3 among them, could not be told apart and were dropped.

The PCR made use of 60 Vbeta and 13 Jbeta primers. Produced via immunoSEQ multiplex PCR; TCRdb's table is partial and in-frame only. The sample lists 200,000 to 250,000 clones; nearly 80% were seen once. With regard to this clone: Its antigen is not identified.

Germline values: CDR1 SGHTA, CDR2 FQGNSA. V gave up 6 bases and J gave up 2 bases; unmatched junction bases: 8. The CDR3 sequence is 15 residues long. The sequence was collected from a man between 18 and 29 years old in good health and CMV-seronegative. Sequenced input: PBMCs. This chain joins TRBV7-2 and TRBJ2-3, with 7 bases matching TRBD2. The CDR3 sequence is CASRLTSASTDTQYF. The CDR3 DNA sequence: TGTGCCAGCAGGCTCACTAGCGCCTCCACAGATACGCAGTATTTT.